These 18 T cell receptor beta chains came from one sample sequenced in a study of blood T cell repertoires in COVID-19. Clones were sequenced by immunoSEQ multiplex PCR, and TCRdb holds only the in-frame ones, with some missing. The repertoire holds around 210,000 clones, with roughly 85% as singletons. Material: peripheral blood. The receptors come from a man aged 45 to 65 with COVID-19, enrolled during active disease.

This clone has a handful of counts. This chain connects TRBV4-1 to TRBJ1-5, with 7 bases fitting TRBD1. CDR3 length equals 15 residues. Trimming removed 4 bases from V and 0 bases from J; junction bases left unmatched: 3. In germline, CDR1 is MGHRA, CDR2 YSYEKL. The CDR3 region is CASSRGDSSNQPQHF. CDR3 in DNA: TGCGCCAGCAGCCGAGGGGACAGTAGCAATCAGCCCCAGCATTTT.

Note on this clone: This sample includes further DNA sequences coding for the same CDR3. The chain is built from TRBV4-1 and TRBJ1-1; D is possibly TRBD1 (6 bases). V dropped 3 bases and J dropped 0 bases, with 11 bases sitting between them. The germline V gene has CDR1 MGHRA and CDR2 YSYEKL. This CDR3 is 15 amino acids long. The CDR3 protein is CASSQAGTLNTEAFF. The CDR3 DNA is TGCGCCAGCAGCCAGGCCGGGACACTGAACACTGAAGCTTTCTTT.

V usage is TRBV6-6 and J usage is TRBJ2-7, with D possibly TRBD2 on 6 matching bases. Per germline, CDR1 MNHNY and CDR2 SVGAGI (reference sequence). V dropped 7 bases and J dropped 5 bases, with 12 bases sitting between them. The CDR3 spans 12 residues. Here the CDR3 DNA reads TGTGCCAGCACCCGCGGGGACCACGAGCAGTACTTC. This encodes CASTRGDHEQYF.

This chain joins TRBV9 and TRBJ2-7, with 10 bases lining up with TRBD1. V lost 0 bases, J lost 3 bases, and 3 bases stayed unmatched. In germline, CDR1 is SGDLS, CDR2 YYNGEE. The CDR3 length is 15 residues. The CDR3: CASSVGGTGDYEQYF. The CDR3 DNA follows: TGTGCCAGCAGCGTAGGGGGGACAGGGGACTACGAGCAGTACTTC.

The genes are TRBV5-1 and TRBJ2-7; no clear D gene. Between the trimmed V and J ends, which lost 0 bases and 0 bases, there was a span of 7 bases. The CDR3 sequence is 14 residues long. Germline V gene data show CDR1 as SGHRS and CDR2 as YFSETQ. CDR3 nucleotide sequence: TGCGCCAGCAGCTTGGGAGACACCTCCTACGAGCAGTACTTC. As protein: CASSLGDTSYEQYF.

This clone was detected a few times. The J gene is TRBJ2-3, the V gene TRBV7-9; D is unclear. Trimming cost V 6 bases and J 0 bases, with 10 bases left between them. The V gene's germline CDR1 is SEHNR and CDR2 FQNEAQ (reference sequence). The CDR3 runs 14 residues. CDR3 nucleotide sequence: TGTGCCAGCAGTTACTCGGGTAGCACAGATACGCAGTATTTT. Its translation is CASSYSGSTDTQYF.

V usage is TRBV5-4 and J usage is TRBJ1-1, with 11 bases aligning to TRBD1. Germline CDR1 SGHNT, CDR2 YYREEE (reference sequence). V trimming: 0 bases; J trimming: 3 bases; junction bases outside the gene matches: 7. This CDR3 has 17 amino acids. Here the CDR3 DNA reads TGTGCCAGCAGCTTGGACGGACAGGGGGCTCTGTACACTGAAGCTTTCTTT. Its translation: CASSLDGQGALYTEAFF.

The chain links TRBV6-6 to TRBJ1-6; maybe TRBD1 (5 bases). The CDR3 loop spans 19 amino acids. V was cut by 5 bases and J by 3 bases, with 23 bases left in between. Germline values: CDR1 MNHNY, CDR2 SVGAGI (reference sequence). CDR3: CASSPNSPSWGVYNSPLHF. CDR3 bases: TGTGCCAGCAGTCCCAATAGCCCGTCCTGGGGGGTCTATAATTCACCCCTCCACTTT.

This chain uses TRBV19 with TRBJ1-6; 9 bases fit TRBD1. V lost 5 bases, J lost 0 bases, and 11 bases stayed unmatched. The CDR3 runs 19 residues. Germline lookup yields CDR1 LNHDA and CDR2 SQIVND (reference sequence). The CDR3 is CASSPRDRAQSSYNSPLHF. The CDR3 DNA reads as TGTGCCAGTAGTCCCCGGGACAGGGCCCAGAGCTCCTATAATTCACCCCTCCACTTT.

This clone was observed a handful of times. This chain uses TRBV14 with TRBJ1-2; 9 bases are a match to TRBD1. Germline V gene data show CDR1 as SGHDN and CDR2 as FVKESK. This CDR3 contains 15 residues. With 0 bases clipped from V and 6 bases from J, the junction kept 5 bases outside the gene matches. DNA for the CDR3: TGTGCCAGCAGCCAAGACGTCGGGACAGGGAATGGCTACACCTTC. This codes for CASSQDVGTGNGYTF.

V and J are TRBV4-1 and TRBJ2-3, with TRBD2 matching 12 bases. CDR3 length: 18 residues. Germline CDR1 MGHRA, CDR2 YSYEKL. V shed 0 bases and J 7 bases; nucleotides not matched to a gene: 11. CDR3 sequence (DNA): TGCGCCAGCAGCCAAGATGCTACCCTAGCGGGGGGGTTCAATACGCAGTATTTT. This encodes CASSQDATLAGGFNTQYF.

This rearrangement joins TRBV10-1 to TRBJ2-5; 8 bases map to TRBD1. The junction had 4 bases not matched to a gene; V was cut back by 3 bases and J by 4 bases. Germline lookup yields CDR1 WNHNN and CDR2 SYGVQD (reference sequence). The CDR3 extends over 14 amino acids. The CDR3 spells CASSDTGGRETQYF. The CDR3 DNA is TGCGCCAGCAGTGATACAGGGGGACGAGAGACCCAGTACTTC.

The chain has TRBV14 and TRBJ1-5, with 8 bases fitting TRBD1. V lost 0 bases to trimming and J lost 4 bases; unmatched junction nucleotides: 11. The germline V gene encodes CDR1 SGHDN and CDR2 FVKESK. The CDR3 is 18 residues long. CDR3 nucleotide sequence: TGTGCCAGCAGCCAAGATAATTTGGCAGGGGGCACGAATCAGCCCCAGCATTTT. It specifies CASSQDNLAGGTNQPQHF.

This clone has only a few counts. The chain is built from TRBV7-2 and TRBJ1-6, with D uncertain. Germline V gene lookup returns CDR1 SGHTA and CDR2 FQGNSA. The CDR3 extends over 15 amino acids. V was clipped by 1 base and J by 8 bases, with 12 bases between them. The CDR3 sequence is CASSLGGQSHSPLHF. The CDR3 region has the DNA TGTGCCAGCAGCTTAGGTGGCCAGTCGCATTCACCCCTCCACTTT.

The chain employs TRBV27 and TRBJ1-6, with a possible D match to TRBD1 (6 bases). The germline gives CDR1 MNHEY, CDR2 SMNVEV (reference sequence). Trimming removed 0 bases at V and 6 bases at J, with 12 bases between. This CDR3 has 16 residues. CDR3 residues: CASSLSAGAANSPLHF. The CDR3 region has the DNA TGTGCCAGCAGTTTATCGGCGGGGGCGGCTAATTCACCCCTCCACTTT.

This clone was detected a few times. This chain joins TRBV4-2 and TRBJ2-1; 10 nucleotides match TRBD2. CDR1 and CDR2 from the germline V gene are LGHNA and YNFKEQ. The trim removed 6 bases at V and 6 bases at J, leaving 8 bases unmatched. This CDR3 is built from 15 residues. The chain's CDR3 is CASRLSGGVANEQFF. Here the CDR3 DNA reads TGTGCCAGCAGACTAAGCGGGGGGGTCGCCAATGAGCAGTTCTTC.

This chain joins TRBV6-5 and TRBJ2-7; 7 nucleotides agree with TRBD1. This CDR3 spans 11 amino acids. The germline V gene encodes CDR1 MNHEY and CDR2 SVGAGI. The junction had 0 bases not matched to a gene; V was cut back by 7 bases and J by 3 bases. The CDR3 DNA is TGTGCCAGCACAGGGGGCTACGAGCAGTACTTC. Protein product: CASTGGYEQYF.

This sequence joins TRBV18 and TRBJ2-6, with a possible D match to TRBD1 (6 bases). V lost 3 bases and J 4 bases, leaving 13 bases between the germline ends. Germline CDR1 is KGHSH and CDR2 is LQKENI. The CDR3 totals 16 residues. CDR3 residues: CASSPGYRDGANVLTF. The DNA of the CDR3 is TGTGCCAGCTCACCGGGCTACAGGGACGGGGCCAACGTCCTGACTTTC.